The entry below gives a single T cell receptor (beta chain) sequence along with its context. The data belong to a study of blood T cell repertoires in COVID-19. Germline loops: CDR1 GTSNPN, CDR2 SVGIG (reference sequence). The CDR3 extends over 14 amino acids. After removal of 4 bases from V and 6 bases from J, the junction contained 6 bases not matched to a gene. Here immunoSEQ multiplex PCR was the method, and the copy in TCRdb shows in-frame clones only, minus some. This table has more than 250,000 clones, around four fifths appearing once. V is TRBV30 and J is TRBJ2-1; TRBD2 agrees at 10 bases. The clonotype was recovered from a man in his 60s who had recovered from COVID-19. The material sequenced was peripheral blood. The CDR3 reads CAWKIGTSVNEQFF. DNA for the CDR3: TGTGCCTGGAAGATAGGGACTAGCGTCAATGAGCAGTTCTTC.